Below, one TCR beta chain is given with its context. The antigen is not known. The record originates from a study of T cell responses to AZD1222 COVID-19 vaccine. General study results and limits: With two AZD1222 doses given, Spike-specific TCR breadth and depth both rose. The study identified only six AZD1222 recipients as seropositive at baseline.

Germline lookup yields CDR1 SGHRS and CDR2 YFSETQ. Trimming removed 0 bases from V and 5 bases from J, with 8 bases in between. The CDR3 runs 13 residues. Assay: immunoSEQ multiplex PCR; the TCRdb copy retains only in-frame clones and omits some. This sample yields about 120,000 clones, of which about 88% are seen a single time; 2.4% belongs to the top ten. The material was peripheral blood, obtained on day 0 of AZD1222 vaccination. The V and J genes are TRBV5-1 and TRBJ1-1; D remains ambiguous. The sequence came from an adult in good health. The CDR3 is CASSLGPGTEAFF. The CDR3 coding sequence is TGCGCCAGCAGCTTGGGGCCGGGTACTGAAGCTTTCTTT.